This TCR beta chain was sequenced for a study of Graves' ophthalmopathy and Graves' hyperthyroidism. Germline loops: CDR1 LNHDA, CDR2 SQIVND (reference sequence). This CDR3 is 14 amino acids long. Trimming cost V 7 bases and J 2 bases, with 12 bases left between them. TCR beta CDR3 amplification used RNA transcripts. First-round RT-PCR relied on HTBI primers, and a second-round multiplex PCR came next. One entry per CDR3 protein results from TCRdb running MiXCR on the multiplex PCR reads. The data hold about 1.1 million distinct CDR3 sequences, with approximately 35% observed a single time. Study-wide results and caveats: The 13-signature model separated ophthalmopathy from stable hyperthyroidism at almost 90% sensitivity and around 81% specificity.

This clonotype was seen ten or more times. Its cognate antigen is unknown. This receptor was identified in an adult man with Graves' hyperthyroidism. Sequencing was carried out using peripheral blood or thyroid tissue (not recorded which). This chain connects TRBV19 to TRBJ1-3; D uncertain. CDR3 DNA sequence: TGTGCCAGTATCCCAGTCCCGGCTGGAAACACCATATATTTT. It specifies CASIPVPAGNTIYF.